The entry below gives a single TCR beta chain sequence along with its context. Assay: immunoSEQ multiplex PCR; the TCRdb copy retains only in-frame clones and omits some. The repertoire includes 60,000 to 75,000 clones, 95% to 98% of them detected once, and 0.25% to 0.3% sits in the top ten. This specimen comes from a study of technical replicates of blood from a few donors. Sequenced sample: T cells isolated from PBMCs. The sequence came from a human donor in good health.

The CDR3: CAWSVVDYNEQFF. CDR3 bases: TGTGCCTGGAGTGTAGTAGACTACAATGAGCAGTTCTTC. V is TRBV30 and J is TRBJ2-1; no definite D call. The length of the CDR3 is 13 residues. Deletions cut 0 bases from V and 3 bases from J, with 6 bases between. Germline V gene lookup returns CDR1 GTSNPN and CDR2 SVGIG (reference sequence).